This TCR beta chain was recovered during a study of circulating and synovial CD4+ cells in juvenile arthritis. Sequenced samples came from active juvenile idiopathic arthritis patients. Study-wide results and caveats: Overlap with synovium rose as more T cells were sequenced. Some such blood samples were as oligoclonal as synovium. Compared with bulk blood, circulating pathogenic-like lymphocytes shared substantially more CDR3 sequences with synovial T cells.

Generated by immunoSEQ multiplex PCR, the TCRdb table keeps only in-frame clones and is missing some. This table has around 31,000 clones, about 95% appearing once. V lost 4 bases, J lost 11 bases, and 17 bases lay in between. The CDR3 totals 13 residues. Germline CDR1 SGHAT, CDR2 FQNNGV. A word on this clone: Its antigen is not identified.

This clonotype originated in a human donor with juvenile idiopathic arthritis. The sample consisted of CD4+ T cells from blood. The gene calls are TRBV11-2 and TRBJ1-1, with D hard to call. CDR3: CASSSFREGGAFF. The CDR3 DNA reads TGTGCCAGCAGCTCATTTAGGGAAGGCGGGGCTTTCTTT.